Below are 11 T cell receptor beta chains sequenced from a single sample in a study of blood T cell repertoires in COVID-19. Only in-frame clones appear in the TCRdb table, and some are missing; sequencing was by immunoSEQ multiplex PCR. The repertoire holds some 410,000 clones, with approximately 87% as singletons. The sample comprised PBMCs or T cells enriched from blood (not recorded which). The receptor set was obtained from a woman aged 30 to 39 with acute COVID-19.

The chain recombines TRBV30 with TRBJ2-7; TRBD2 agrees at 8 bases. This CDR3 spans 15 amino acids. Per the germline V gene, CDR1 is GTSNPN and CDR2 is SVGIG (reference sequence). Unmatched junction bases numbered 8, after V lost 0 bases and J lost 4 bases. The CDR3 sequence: CAWSVHSGAGYEQYF. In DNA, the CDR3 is TGTGCCTGGAGTGTCCATAGCGGGGCCGGATACGAGCAGTACTTC.

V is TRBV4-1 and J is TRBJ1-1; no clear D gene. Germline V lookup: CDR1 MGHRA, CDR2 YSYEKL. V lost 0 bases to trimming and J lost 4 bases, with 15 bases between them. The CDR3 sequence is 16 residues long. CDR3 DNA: TGCGCCAGCAGCCAAGATTTCGGGCAGGACTTCACTGAAGCTTTCTTT. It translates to CASSQDFGQDFTEAFF.

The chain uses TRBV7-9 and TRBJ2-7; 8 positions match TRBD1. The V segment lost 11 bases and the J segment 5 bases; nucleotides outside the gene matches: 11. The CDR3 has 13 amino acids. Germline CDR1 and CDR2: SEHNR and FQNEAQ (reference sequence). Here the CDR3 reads CASAGTGPHEQYF. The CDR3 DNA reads TGTGCCTCCGCCGGGACAGGCCCCCACGAGCAGTACTTC. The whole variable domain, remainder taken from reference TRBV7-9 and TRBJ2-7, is DTGVSQNPRHKITKRGQNVTFRCDPISEHNRLYWYRQTLGQGPEFLTYFQNEAQLEKSRLLSDRFSAERPKGSFSTLEIQRTEQGDSAMYLCASAGTGPHEQYFGPGTRLTVT.

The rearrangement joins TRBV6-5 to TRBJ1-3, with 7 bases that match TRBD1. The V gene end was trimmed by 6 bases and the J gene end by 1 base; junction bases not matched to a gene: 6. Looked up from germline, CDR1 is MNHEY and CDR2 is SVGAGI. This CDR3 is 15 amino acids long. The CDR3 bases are TGTGCCAGCAGGTCACAGGGGTTTTCTGGAAACACCATATATTTT. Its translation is CASRSQGFSGNTIYF.

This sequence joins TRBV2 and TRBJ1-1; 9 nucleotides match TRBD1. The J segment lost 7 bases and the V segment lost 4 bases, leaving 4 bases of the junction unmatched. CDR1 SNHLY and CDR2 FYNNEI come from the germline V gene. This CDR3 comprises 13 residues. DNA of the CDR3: TGTGCCAGCAGTGCACAGGGGGCAGGTGAAGCTTTCTTT. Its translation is CASSAQGAGEAFF.

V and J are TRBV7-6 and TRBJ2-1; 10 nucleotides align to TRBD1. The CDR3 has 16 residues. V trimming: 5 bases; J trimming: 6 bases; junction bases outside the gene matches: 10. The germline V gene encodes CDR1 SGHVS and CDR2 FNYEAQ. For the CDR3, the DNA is TGTGCCAGCAGCCCAGGGACAGGGGTCATGGTCAATGAGCAGTTCTTC. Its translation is CASSPGTGVMVNEQFF.

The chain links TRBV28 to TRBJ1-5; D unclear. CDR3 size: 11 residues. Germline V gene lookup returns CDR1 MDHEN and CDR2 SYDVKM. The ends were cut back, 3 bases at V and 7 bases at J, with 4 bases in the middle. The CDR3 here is CASSLEQPQHF. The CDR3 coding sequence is TGTGCCAGCAGTTTGGAGCAGCCCCAGCATTTT.

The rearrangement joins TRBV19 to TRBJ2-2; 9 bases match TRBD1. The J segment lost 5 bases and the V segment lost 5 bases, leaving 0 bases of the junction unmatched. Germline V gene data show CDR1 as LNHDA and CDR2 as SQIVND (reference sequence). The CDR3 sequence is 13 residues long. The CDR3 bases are TGTGCCAGTAGTGGACAGGGGACCGGGGAGCTGTTTTTT. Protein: CASSGQGTGELFF. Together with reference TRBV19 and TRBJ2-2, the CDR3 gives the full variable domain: DGGITQSPKYLFRKEGQNVTLSCEQNLNHDAMYWYRQDPGQGLRLIYYSQIVNDFQKGDIAEGYSVSREKKESFPLTVTSAQKNPTAFYLCASSGQGTGELFFGEGSRLTVL.

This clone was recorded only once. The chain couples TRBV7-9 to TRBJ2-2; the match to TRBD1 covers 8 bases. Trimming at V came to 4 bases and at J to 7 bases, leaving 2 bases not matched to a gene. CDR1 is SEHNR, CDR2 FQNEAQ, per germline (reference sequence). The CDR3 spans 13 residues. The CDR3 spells CASSSQGDGELFF. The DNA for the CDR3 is TGTGCCAGCAGCTCACAGGGGGACGGGGAGCTGTTTTTT.

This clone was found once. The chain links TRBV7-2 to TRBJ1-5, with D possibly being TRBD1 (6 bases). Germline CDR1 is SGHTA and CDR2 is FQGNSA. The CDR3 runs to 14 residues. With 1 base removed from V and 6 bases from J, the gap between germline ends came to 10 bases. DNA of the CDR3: TGTGCCAGCAGCTTAGAAGGCAGGGGTCAGCCCCAGCATTTT. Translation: CASSLEGRGQPQHF.

CDR3 in DNA: TGTGCCAGCAGCTTTACAGGGTATGAGCAGTTCTTC. Translated, it gives CASSFTGYEQFF. This chain uses TRBV5-6 with TRBJ2-1, with a tentative D call TRBD1 (6 bases). Germline assignment: CDR1 SGHDT and CDR2 YYEEEE. The ends were cut back, 2 bases at V and 8 bases at J, with 8 bases in the middle. The CDR3 is 12 residues long.